Shown below are 5 T cell receptor beta chains from a single sample sequenced in a study of cytomegalovirus exposure and HLA in healthy donors (dated 2017 in TCRdb). Receptors were amplified or captured by the immunoSEQ multiplex PCR assay. For the multiplex PCR, a mixture combining 60 forward primers for TCR Vbeta segments and 13 reverse primers for TCR Jbeta segments was used. TCRdb retrieved this table from immuneACCESS and kept in-frame rearrangements only. Not all clones are present; in checked studies, unresolved V genes account for under half, and no reason is known for the remainder. A total of about 160,000 clones appear in this sample, around four fifths of them only once. About 1.3% of the sample lies in the top ten. Sample: PBMCs. Receptor source: a woman between 50 and 59 years old in good health and CMV-seronegative.

The chain combines TRBV2 with TRBJ2-1; 7 bases map to TRBD2. Per the germline V gene, CDR1 is SNHLY and CDR2 is FYNNEI. J gave up 4 bases and V 9 bases, and 9 bases lay outside the gene matches. The CDR3 has 14 amino acids. DNA for the CDR3: TGTGCCAGGAAGCTGGGGGAGGGATACAATGAGCAGTTCTTC. This gives the protein CARKLGEGYNEQFF.

This clone came up a few times. This sequence joins TRBV7-8 and TRBJ2-1, with 14 bases identical to TRBD2. Germline assignment: CDR1 SGHVS and CDR2 FQNEAQ. V lost 5 bases and J lost 9; bases outside the gene matches: 12. The CDR3 consists of 17 residues. CDR3 DNA: TGTGCCAGCAGCCCGCGGGGGACTAGCGGGAGTAAGAGTGAGCAGTTCTTC. As protein: CASSPRGTSGSKSEQFF.

The CDR3 reads CASKASTGEAFF. CDR3 nucleotides: TGTGCCAGCAAGGCCAGTACGGGTGAAGCTTTCTTT. The chain combines TRBV7-9 with TRBJ1-1; no definite D call. The CDR3 spans 12 residues. Between the trimmed V and J ends, which lost 7 bases and 7 bases, there was a span of 13 bases. The germline V gene has CDR1 SEHNR and CDR2 FQNEAQ (reference sequence). The full variable domain, completed using reference TRBV7-9 and TRBJ1-1, is DTGVSQNPRHKITKRGQNVTFRCDPISEHNRLYWYRQTLGQGPEFLTYFQNEAQLEKSRLLSDRFSAERPKGSFSTLEIQRTEQGDSAMYLCASKASTGEAFFGQGTRLTVV.

The chain employs TRBV19 and TRBJ1-5; perhaps TRBD1 as D (6 bases). Germline lookup yields CDR1 LNHDA and CDR2 SQIVND (reference sequence). The CDR3 is 14 amino acids. Trimming cost V 6 bases and J 6 bases, with 15 bases left between them. CDR3 region: CASRTTGLSQPQHF. The CDR3 nucleotides read TGTGCCAGTAGGACAACAGGGCTGAGTCAGCCCCAGCATTTT. Combining the CDR3 with reference TRBV19 and TRBJ1-5 gives the whole variable domain DGGITQSPKYLFRKEGQNVTLSCEQNLNHDAMYWYRQDPGQGLRLIYYSQIVNDFQKGDIAEGYSVSREKKESFPLTVTSAQKNPTAFYLCASRTTGLSQPQHFGDGTRLSIL.

V is TRBV19 and J is TRBJ1-5, with 9 bases that match TRBD1. CDR3 length: 16 residues. Germline assignment: CDR1 LNHDA and CDR2 SQIVND (reference sequence). V shed 8 bases, J shed 2 bases, and the junction held 10 bases outside the gene matches. CDR3 bases: TGTGCCAGTCGAGGGACAGGGAGCATGGGCAATCAGCCCCAGCATTTT. Translation: CASRGTGSMGNQPQHF.